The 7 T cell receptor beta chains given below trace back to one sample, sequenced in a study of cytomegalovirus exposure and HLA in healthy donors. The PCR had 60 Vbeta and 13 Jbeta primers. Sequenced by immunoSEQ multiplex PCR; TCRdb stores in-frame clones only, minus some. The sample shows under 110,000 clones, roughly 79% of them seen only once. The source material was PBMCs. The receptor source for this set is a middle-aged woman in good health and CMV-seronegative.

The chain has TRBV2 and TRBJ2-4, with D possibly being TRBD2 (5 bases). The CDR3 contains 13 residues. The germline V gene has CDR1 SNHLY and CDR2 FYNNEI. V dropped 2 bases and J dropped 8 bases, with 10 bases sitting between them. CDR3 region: CASSEIAKDIQYF. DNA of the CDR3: TGTGCCAGCAGTGAAATAGCGAAAGACATTCAGTACTTC. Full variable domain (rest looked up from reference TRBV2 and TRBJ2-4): EPEVTQTPSHQVTQMGQEVILRCVPISNHLYFYWYRQILGQKVEFLVSFYNNEISEKSEIFDDQFSVERPDGSNFTLKIRSTKLEDSAMYFCASSEIAKDIQYFGAGTRLSVL.

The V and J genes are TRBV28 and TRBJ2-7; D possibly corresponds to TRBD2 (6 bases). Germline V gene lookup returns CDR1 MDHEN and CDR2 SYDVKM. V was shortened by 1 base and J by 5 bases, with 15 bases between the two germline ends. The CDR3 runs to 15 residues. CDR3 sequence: CASSLFGGAANEQYF. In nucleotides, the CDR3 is TGTGCCAGCAGTTTATTCGGAGGGGCAGCCAACGAGCAGTACTTC. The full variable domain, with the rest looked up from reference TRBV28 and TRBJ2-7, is DVKVTQSSRYLVKRTGEKVFLECVQDMDHENMFWYRQDPGLGLRLIYFSYDVKMKEKGDIPEGYSVSREKKERFSLILESASTNQTSMYLCASSLFGGAANEQYFGPGTRLTVT.

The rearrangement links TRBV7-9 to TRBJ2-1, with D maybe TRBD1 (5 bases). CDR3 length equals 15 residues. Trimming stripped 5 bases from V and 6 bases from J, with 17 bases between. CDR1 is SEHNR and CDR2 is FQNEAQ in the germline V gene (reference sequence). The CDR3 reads CASSPARVVRNEQFF. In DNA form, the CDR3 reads TGTGCCAGCAGCCCAGCCAGGGTGGTGCGCAATGAGCAGTTCTTC.

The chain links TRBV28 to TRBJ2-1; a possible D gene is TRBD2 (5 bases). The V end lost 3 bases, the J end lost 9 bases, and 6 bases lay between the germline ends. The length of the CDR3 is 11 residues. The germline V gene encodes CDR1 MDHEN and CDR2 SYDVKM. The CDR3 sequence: CASSLEVEQFF. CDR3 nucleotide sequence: TGTGCCAGCAGTTTGGAGGTTGAGCAGTTCTTC.

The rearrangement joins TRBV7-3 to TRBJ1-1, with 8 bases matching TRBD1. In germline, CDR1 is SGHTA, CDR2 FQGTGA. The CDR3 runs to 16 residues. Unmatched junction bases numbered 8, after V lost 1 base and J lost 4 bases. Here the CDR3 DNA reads TGTGCCAGCAGCTTAAATGGAGCAGGGGGCGGCACTGAAGCTTTCTTT. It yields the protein CASSLNGAGGGTEAFF.

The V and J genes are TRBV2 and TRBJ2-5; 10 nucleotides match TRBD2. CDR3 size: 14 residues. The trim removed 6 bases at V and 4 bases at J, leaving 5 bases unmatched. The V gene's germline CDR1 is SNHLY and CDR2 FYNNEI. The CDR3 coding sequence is TGTGCCAGCAGAAGGACTAGCGGAGCAGAGACCCAGTACTTC. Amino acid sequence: CASRRTSGAETQYF.

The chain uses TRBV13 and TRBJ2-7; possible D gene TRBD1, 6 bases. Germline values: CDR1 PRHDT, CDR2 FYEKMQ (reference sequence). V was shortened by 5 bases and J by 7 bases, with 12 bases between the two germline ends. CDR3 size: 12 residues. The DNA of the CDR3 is TGTGCCAGCAGCCAACAGGGAAGTGAGCAGTACTTC. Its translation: CASSQQGSEQYF. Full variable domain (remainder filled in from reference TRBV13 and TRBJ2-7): AAGVIQSPRHLIKEKRETATLKCYPIPRHDTVYWYQQGPGQDPQFLISFYEKMQSDKGSIPDRFSAQQFSDYHSELNMSSLELGDSALYFCASSQQGSEQYFGPGTRLTVT.